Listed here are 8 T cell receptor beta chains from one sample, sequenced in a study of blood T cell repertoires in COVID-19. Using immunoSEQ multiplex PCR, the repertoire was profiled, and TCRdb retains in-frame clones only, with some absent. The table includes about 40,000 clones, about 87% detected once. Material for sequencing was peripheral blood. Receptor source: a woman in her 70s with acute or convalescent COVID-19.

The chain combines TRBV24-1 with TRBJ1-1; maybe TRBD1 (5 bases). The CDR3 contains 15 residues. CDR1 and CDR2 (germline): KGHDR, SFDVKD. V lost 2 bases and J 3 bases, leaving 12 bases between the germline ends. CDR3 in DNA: TGTGCCACCAGTGATTCCTCACGGGGGGACACTGAAGCTTTCTTT. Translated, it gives CATSDSSRGDTEAFF.

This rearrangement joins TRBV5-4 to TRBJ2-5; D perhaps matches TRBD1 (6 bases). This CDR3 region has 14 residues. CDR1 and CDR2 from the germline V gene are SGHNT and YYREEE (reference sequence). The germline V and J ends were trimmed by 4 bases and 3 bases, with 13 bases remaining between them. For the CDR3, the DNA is TGTGCCAGCAGCCCGAGACAGGATAAAGAGACCCAGTACTTC. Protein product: CASSPRQDKETQYF.

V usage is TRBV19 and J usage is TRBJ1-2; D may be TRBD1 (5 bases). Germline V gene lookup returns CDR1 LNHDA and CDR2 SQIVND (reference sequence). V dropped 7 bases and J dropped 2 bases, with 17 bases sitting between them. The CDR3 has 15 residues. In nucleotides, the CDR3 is TGTGCCAGTACTCCCACCCTAGACAGAAACTATGGCTACACCTTC. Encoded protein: CASTPTLDRNYGYTF. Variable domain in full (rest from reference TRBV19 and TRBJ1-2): DGGITQSPKYLFRKEGQNVTLSCEQNLNHDAMYWYRQDPGQGLRLIYYSQIVNDFQKGDIAEGYSVSREKKESFPLTVTSAQKNPTAFYLCASTPTLDRNYGYTFGSGTRLTVV.

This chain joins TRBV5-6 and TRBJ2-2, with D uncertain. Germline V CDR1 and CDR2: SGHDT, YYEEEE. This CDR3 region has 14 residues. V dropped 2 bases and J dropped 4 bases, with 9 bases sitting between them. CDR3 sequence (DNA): TGTGCCAGCAGCTTTACTCCGGGCACCGGGGAGCTGTTTTTT. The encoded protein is CASSFTPGTGELFF.

The CDR3 loop reads CASREGGNAAGELFF. The CDR3 DNA reads TGTGCCAGCAGGGAGGGCGGGAACGCGGCCGGGGAGCTGTTTTTT. V and J are TRBV7-3 and TRBJ2-2, with D possibly TRBD2 on 6 matching bases. The germline V and J ends were trimmed by 6 bases and 6 bases, with 17 bases remaining between them. Germline V gives CDR1 SGHTA, CDR2 FQGTGA. The CDR3 spans 15 residues.

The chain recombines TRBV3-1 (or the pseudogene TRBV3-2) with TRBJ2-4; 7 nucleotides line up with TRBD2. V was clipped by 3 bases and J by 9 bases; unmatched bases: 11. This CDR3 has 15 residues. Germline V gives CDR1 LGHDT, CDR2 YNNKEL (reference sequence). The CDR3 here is CASSQQGGVQGIQYF. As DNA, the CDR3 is TGTGCCAGCAGCCAGCAGGGAGGGGTACAAGGCATTCAGTACTTC.

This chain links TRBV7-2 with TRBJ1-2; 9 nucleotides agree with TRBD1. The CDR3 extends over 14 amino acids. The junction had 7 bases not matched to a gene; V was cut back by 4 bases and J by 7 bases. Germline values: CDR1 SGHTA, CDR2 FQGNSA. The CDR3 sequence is CASSSGQGVGGYTF. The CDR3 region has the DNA TGTGCCAGCAGCTCGGGACAGGGAGTGGGTGGCTACACCTTC.

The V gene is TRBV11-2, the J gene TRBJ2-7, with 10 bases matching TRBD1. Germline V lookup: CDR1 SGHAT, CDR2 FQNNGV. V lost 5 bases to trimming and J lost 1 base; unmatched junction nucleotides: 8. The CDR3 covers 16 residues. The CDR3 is CASSLGQGLFSYEQYV. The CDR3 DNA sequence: TGTGCCAGCAGCCTGGGACAGGGGCTTTTTTCCTACGAGCAGTACGTC.